The 21 T cell receptor beta chains below all came from one sample that was sequenced in a study of T cells in localized non-small cell lung cancer. Repertoires were generated with immunoSEQ multiplex PCR, while TCRdb's copy carries only in-frame clones and drops some. The repertoire holds about 2,700 clones, with approximately 30% as singletons. The sample consisted of lung tumor tissue, taken before any cancer treatment. The receptors stem from a man aged 40 to 69 with stage II squamous cell lung carcinoma.

The chain links TRBV14 to TRBJ2-1; 8 bases fit TRBD2. Looked up from germline, CDR1 is SGHDN and CDR2 is FVKESK. V trimming: 3 bases; J trimming: 9 bases; junction bases outside the gene matches: 7. This CDR3 region has 14 residues. This chain's CDR3 is CASSQTGGFLEQFF. The CDR3 DNA reads TGTGCCAGCAGCCAGACGGGAGGGTTTCTTGAGCAGTTCTTC.

In DNA, the CDR3 is TGTGCCAGCAGTGGGAAGGGCGATGAAAAACTGTTTTTT. Its translation: CASSGKGDEKLFF. The rearrangement links TRBV28 to TRBJ1-4, with D unresolved. The CDR3 consists of 13 residues. The germline V gene has CDR1 MDHEN and CDR2 SYDVKM. V shed 5 bases and J shed 6 bases, with 10 bases lying between them.

Within the sample, this clone is medium-sized. The rearrangement uses TRBV13 and TRBJ2-5; D is undetermined. The germline gives CDR1 PRHDT, CDR2 FYEKMQ (reference sequence). CDR3 length: 14 residues. Trimming left V 1 base short and J 4 bases short, with 10 bases between. CDR3 protein: CASSLAGRTETQYF. The CDR3 region has the DNA TGTGCCAGCAGCTTAGCGGGTAGGACAGAGACCCAGTACTTC.

V and J are TRBV14 and TRBJ1-2, with D perhaps TRBD1 (6 bases). V shed 6 bases and J shed 2 bases, with 10 bases lying between them. CDR1 SGHDN and CDR2 FVKESK come from the germline V gene. The CDR3 extends over 13 amino acids. Here the CDR3 DNA reads TGTGCCAGCAGACCACAGGGCAACTATGGCTACACCTTC. As protein: CASRPQGNYGYTF. The variable domain in full, completed from reference TRBV14 and TRBJ1-2, reads EAGVTQFPSHSVIEKGQTVTLRCDPISGHDNLYWYRRVMGKEIKFLLHFVKESKQDESGMPNNRFLAERTGGTYSTLKVQPAELEDSGVYFCASRPQGNYGYTFGSGTRLTVV.

Judged by abundance, this clone is medium-sized. The rearrangement uses TRBV11-3 and TRBJ2-1; D gene uncertain. CDR1 and CDR2 from the germline V gene are SGHNT and YENEEA. The CDR3 totals 15 residues. V shed 2 bases and J shed 3 bases, with 11 bases lying between them. The CDR3 DNA reads TGTGCCAGCAGCTTAACGGGCGCAAACTACAATGAGCAGTTCTTC. Its translation: CASSLTGANYNEQFF.

In its sample, this clone was seen a few times. The rearrangement uses TRBV15 and TRBJ1-5; 7 bases fit TRBD1. Germline CDR1 LNHNV, CDR2 YYDKDF (reference sequence). Trimming removed 4 bases from V and 3 bases from J; junction bases left unmatched: 6. The CDR3 length is 15 residues. The CDR3, as DNA: TGTGCCACCAGCAAGACCGGGACAGACAATCAGCCCCAGCATTTT. Amino acid sequence: CATSKTGTDNQPQHF.

This sequence joins TRBV9 and TRBJ2-6, with D unresolved. V was cut by 0 bases and J by 4 bases, with 8 bases left in between. The CDR3 is 15 amino acids. Germline V gene lookup returns CDR1 SGDLS and CDR2 YYNGEE. The CDR3 bases are TGTGCCAGCAGCGTAGGAACGCTGGGGGCCAACGTCCTGACTTTC. Translation: CASSVGTLGANVLTF.

The J gene is TRBJ1-3, the V gene TRBV7-5. TRBV7-5 is listed as a pseudogene. The CDR3 covers 15 residues. CDR3 sequence reads: CASSRGGDSGNTIYF. In nucleotides, the CDR3 is TGTGCCAGCAGCCGGGGGGGGGATTCTGGAAACACCATATATTTT.

This clone appeared a few times. The chain joins TRBV29-1 to TRBJ2-7; a weak D match, TRBD2 (7 bases). Deletions cut 6 bases from V and 7 bases from J, with 19 bases between. This CDR3 has 13 residues. Per germline, CDR1 SQVTM and CDR2 ANQGSEA. In nucleotides, the CDR3 is TGCAGCGTAGGCGGGGGCTCGGGGTCGGAGCAGTACTTC. Translated: CSVGGGSGSEQYF.

The chain uses TRBV28 and TRBJ2-7; 8 nucleotides agree with TRBD2. Trimming cost V 5 bases and J 3 bases; bases outside gene matches: 9. Germline CDR1 and CDR2: MDHEN and SYDVKM. The CDR3 totals 15 residues. CDR3 bases: TGTGCCAGCAGTCCGTTCACGGGAGGGATCTACGAGCAGTACTTC. Residues: CASSPFTGGIYEQYF.

The chain uses TRBV7-5 and TRBJ2-7; the DNA was not used to check the table's D call, TRBD2. TRBV7-5 is a pseudogene locus. CDR3 size: 17 residues. The CDR3 here is CASSLEPGLAGFYEQYF. The CDR3 nucleotides are TGTGCCAGCAGCTTAGAACCAGGACTAGCGGGATTCTACGAGCAGTACTTC.

V gene TRBV9 combines with J gene TRBJ1-3; D remains unclear. V was cut by 5 bases and J by 3 bases, with 15 bases left in between. Germline lookup yields CDR1 SGDLS and CDR2 YYNGEE. This CDR3 is 15 amino acids long. In DNA, the CDR3 is TGTGCCAGCAGTCGACCAAGCATGGGTGGAAACACCATATATTTT. Amino acids: CASSRPSMGGNTIYF.

This clone was counted a few times. This chain joins TRBV19 and TRBJ1-4, with D unclear. Germline CDR1 reads LNHDA; CDR2 reads SQIVND (reference sequence). The V gene lost 3 bases and the J gene lost 4 bases, with 12 bases spanning the gap. This CDR3 is 15 amino acids long. The CDR3 is CASSILDGYNEKLFF. CDR3 nucleotides: TGTGCCAGTAGTATCCTGGACGGGTATAATGAAAAACTGTTTTTT. Together with reference TRBV19 and TRBJ1-4, the CDR3 gives the full variable domain: DGGITQSPKYLFRKEGQNVTLSCEQNLNHDAMYWYRQDPGQGLRLIYYSQIVNDFQKGDIAEGYSVSREKKESFPLTVTSAQKNPTAFYLCASSILDGYNEKLFFGSGTQLSVL.

The CDR3 protein is CASTSQGVSVGYTF. As DNA, the CDR3 is TGTGCCAGCACCTCACAGGGGGTGTCGGTCGGCTACACCTTC. The chain recombines TRBV6-8 with TRBJ1-2, with 8 bases identical to TRBD1. The CDR3 consists of 14 residues. The ends lost 7 bases at V and 8 bases at J; junction bases unmatched: 12. From germline, CDR1 is MNHGY and CDR2 SAAAGT.

The genes are TRBV30 and TRBJ1-1, with 9 bases matching TRBD1. The CDR3 has 12 residues. The germline V gene has CDR1 GTSNPN and CDR2 SVGIG (reference sequence). Germline trimming cut 8 bases from V and 4 bases from J; bases unmatched to any gene: 5. CDR3 amino acids: CAVRDRATEAFF. Written as DNA, the CDR3 is TGTGCCGTCCGGGACAGGGCCACTGAAGCTTTCTTT.

This clone was seen more than once but under ten times. The chain joins TRBV28 to TRBJ1-5; possible D gene TRBD1, 5 bases. V lost 5 bases to trimming and J lost 5 bases, with 7 bases between them. Per germline, CDR1 MDHEN and CDR2 SYDVKM. The CDR3 contains 12 residues. CDR3 nucleotide sequence: TGTGCCAGCAGTAGAGGGGATCAGCCCCAGCATTTT. Encoded protein: CASSRGDQPQHF.

In its sample, this clone is large. V usage is TRBV6-8 and J usage is TRBJ1-1, with 7 bases aligning to TRBD1. The CDR3 covers 13 residues. V dropped 11 bases and J dropped 0; count of bases not matched to a gene: 6. Germline CDR1 and CDR2: MNHGY and SAAAGT. The CDR3 spells CAEGGQMNTEAFF. In nucleotides, the CDR3 is TGTGCCGAAGGGGGACAGATGAACACTGAAGCTTTCTTT.

The chain joins TRBV5-1 to TRBJ2-7; D remains unclear. Germline CDR1 SGHRS, CDR2 YFSETQ. The CDR3 contains 14 residues. Trimming stripped 5 bases from V and 3 bases from J, with 15 bases between. The CDR3 bases are TGCGCCAGCAGTCCCTTGGCGACAAACTACGAGCAGTACTTC. Translating gives CASSPLATNYEQYF.

J is TRBJ1-5 and V is TRBV19; D is undetermined. The ends were cut back, 2 bases at V and 0 bases at J, with 14 bases in the middle. Looked up from germline, CDR1 is LNHDA and CDR2 is SQIVND (reference sequence). CDR3 length equals 17 residues. Here the CDR3 reads CASSIRGRMSSNQPQHF. CDR3 nucleotide sequence: TGTGCCAGTAGTATAAGAGGCAGGATGTCTAGCAATCAGCCCCAGCATTTT.

The J gene is TRBJ1-1, the V gene TRBV5-1, with D uncertain. The CDR3 sequence is 14 residues long. From germline, CDR1 is SGHRS and CDR2 YFSETQ. Between the trimmed V and J ends, which lost 2 bases and 3 bases, there was a span of 11 bases. CDR3 amino acids: CASSLTSIDTEAFF. The DNA for the CDR3 is TGCGCCAGCAGCTTAACTAGTATTGACACTGAAGCTTTCTTT.

This clone was seen more than once but under ten times. The chain carries TRBV6-8 and TRBJ1-4; D gene uncertain. V was clipped by 4 bases and J by 0 bases, with 12 bases between them. Germline loops: CDR1 MNHGY, CDR2 SAAAGT. CDR3 size: 16 residues. The CDR3 loop reads CASSSTMLTTNEKLFF. In DNA, the CDR3 is TGTGCCAGCAGTTCAACAATGCTGACAACTAATGAAAAACTGTTTTTT.